The next 7 T cell receptor beta chains were all read from a single sample in a study of shared clonotypes between healthy human individuals. Sequencing was performed with immunoSEQ multiplex PCR; in TCRdb, only in-frame clones are kept and a portion is missing. The top ten hold approximately 0.37% of the sample, which has 2 million to 3 million clones, approximately 93% seen once. Specimen: naive CD4+ T cells from PBMCs. Subset indicated: CD45RA+ positively selected. The origin of the receptors is a man between 18 and 29 years old in good health. Some clones in this sample may be carry-over from other donors' samples.

This chain connects TRBV25-1 to TRBJ2-5, with TRBD1 as a possible D gene (6 bases). TRBJ2-7 matches the DNA end more closely, so the J call is doubtful. The CDR3 is 13 residues long. CDR1 is MGHDK, CDR2 SYGVNS, per germline. In nucleotides, the CDR3 is TGTGCCAGCAGTGCAGGGGACATCGACGAGCAGTACTTC. Encoded protein: CASSAGDIDEQYF.

Turning to this clone: Other DNA variants within this sample encode the same CDR3. This chain links TRBV15 with TRBJ1-3; D is possibly TRBD1 (6 bases). This CDR3 comprises 16 residues. The V and J ends lost 3 bases and 4 bases respectively, with 16 bases between them. The germline CDR1 and CDR2 sequences are LNHNV and YYDKDF (reference sequence). As DNA, the CDR3 is TGTGCCACCAGCAGGGGGGGACAAGGATCGGGAAACACCATATATTTT. The encoded protein is CATSRGGQGSGNTIYF.

Concerning this clone: The identical CDR3 is also encoded by other nucleotide sequences in the sample. This chain connects TRBV28 to TRBJ2-7; D not certain. Between the trimmed V and J ends, which lost 3 bases and 7 bases, there was a span of 4 bases. Germline assignment: CDR1 MDHEN and CDR2 SYDVKM. The CDR3 has 10 amino acids. CDR3 bases: TGTGCCAGCAGTTTGGGGGAGCAGTACTTC. The encoded protein is CASSLGEQYF.

The rearrangement links TRBV6-1 to TRBJ1-4; 9 bases are shared with TRBD1. J was trimmed by 8 bases and V by 6 bases; bases with no gene match: 7. Looked up from germline, CDR1 is MNHNS and CDR2 is SASEGT. The CDR3 has 14 amino acids. The CDR3 nucleotides read TGTGCCAGCAGAAGAAATACAGGGGGCGAAAAACTGTTTTTT. Amino acid sequence: CASRRNTGGEKLFF.

The table lists this clone with a few counts. The chain uses TRBV25-1 and TRBJ1-2, with 7 bases matching TRBD1. The CDR3 totals 13 residues. In germline, CDR1 is MGHDK, CDR2 SYGVNS. Trimming removed 4 bases from V and 7 bases from J; junction bases left unmatched: 6. CDR3 sequence reads: CASSGDRVAGYTF. The CDR3 nucleotides are TGTGCCAGCAGTGGAGACAGGGTGGCTGGCTACACCTTC.

The rearrangement uses TRBV23-1 and TRBJ1-5, with D maybe TRBD1 (5 bases). TRBV23-1 is given ORF status, its function remaining uncertain. Trimming shortened V by 4 bases and J by 4 bases, and 11 bases separated the two germline ends. The CDR3 loop spans 14 amino acids. CDR3 sequence reads: CASSRSGVNQPQHF. CDR3 bases: TGCGCCAGCAGTCGGTCGGGGGTTAATCAGCCCCAGCATTTT.

The V and J genes are TRBV9 and TRBJ2-1, with TRBD2 matching over 10 bases. Germline V gene lookup returns CDR1 SGDLS and CDR2 YYNGEE. The CDR3 consists of 16 residues. Trimming took 4 bases from V and 0 from J; bases not matched to a gene: 4. CDR3: CASSKPSGSSYNEQFF. CDR3 in DNA: TGTGCCAGCAGCAAGCCTAGCGGGAGCTCCTACAATGAGCAGTTCTTC.